This T cell receptor beta chain was captured by sequencing in a study of monozygotic twins with inflammatory bowel disease. The study, taken as a whole, reports: It was in IBD patients that TCRbeta diversity (inverse Simpson) was lower than in healthy co-twins.

TCRdb reanalyzed the 5' RACE reads, giving one entry per CDR3 protein sequence and no DNA. Its table lists 80,000 or so distinct CDR3 sequences. Worth noting for this clonotype: Antigen: not known.

The CDR3 consists of 15 residues. The sample was blood. The chain carries TRBV21-1 and TRBJ2-5; the TCRdb D gene call, TRBD2, has no DNA to confirm it. TRBV21-1 is annotated as a pseudogene. The receptor comes from a human donor with ulcerative colitis or Crohn's disease, or a healthy co-twin of an affected twin (not recorded which). CDR3 in amino acids: CASSKGTRDRETQYF.